The 17 T cell receptor beta chains given below trace back to one sample, sequenced in a study of cytomegalovirus exposure and HLA in healthy donors. Researchers ran the PCR with 60 Vbeta and 13 Jbeta primers. Assay: immunoSEQ multiplex PCR; the TCRdb copy retains only in-frame clones and omits some. This table holds approximately 140,000 clones, around 78% found once. The material sequenced was PBMCs. These receptors were obtained from a woman in her thirties or forties in good health and CMV-seropositive.

The chain is built from TRBV7-2 and TRBJ2-7; 10 nucleotides line up with TRBD2. Trimming cost V 1 base and J 3 bases; bases outside gene matches: 0. CDR1 and CDR2 (germline): SGHTA, FQGNSA. The CDR3 is made up of 14 amino acids. The CDR3 protein is CASSLGLAGYEQYF. In DNA, the CDR3 is TGTGCCAGCAGCTTAGGACTAGCGGGCTACGAGCAGTACTTC. The complete variable domain, with remaining parts taken from reference TRBV7-2 and TRBJ2-7, reads GAGVSQSPSNKVTEKGKDVELRCDPISGHTALYWYRQSLGQGLEFLIYFQGNSAPDKSGLPSDRFSAERTGGSVSTLTIQRTQQEDSAVYLCASSLGLAGYEQYFGPGTRLTVT.

In its sample, this clone is medium-sized. The chain links TRBV6-5 to TRBJ2-2, with TRBD2 matching over 7 bases. In germline, CDR1 is MNHEY, CDR2 SVGAGI. The length of the CDR3 is 14 residues. V trimming: 2 bases; J trimming: 9 bases; junction bases outside the gene matches: 6. The CDR3 coding sequence is TGTGCCAGCAGTTACCGCCGCGGGGGATGGGAGCTGTTTTTT. Translation: CASSYRRGGWELFF.

The gene calls are TRBV5-1 and TRBJ2-7, with 11 bases aligning to TRBD2. From germline, CDR1 is SGHRS and CDR2 YFSETQ. CDR3 length equals 17 residues. With V trimmed by 1 base and J by 2 bases, 8 bases remained unmatched. DNA for the CDR3: TGCGCCAGCAGCTTGCCCCTAGCGGGAGGATCCACCTACGAGCAGTACTTC. Its protein product is CASSLPLAGGSTYEQYF. Complete variable domain (other parts from reference TRBV5-1 and TRBJ2-7): KAGVTQTPRYLIKTRGQQVTLSCSPISGHRSVSWYQQTPGQGLQFLFEYFSETQRNKGNFPGRFSGRQFSNSRSEMNVSTLELGDSALYLCASSLPLAGGSTYEQYFGPGTRLTVT.

The chain uses TRBV6-1 and TRBJ2-7; 9 positions match TRBD2. The CDR3 consists of 15 residues. From germline, CDR1 is MNHNS and CDR2 SASEGT. V lost 5 bases to trimming and J lost 0 bases; unmatched junction nucleotides: 5. CDR3: CASSPRTSVSYEQYF. The CDR3 bases are TGTGCCAGCAGTCCCCGGACTAGCGTCTCCTACGAGCAGTACTTC.

The rearrangement links TRBV2 to TRBJ2-5; D is perhaps TRBD2 (5 bases). CDR1 is SNHLY and CDR2 is FYNNEI in the germline V gene. This CDR3 contains 12 residues. V gave up 6 bases and J gave up 3 bases, with 8 bases separating them. The CDR3 reads CASSGKKETQYF. For the CDR3, the DNA is TGTGCCAGCAGCGGGAAGAAAGAGACCCAGTACTTC.

The rearrangement links TRBV6-6 to TRBJ1-1, with D maybe TRBD1 (5 bases). The germline V and J ends were trimmed by 5 bases and 1 base, with 17 bases remaining between them. Germline V lookup: CDR1 MNHNY, CDR2 SVGAGI (reference sequence). The CDR3 length is 16 residues. The CDR3 is CASSPSGGKGNTEAFF. The CDR3 DNA sequence: TGTGCCAGCAGTCCCTCGGGGGGAAAAGGGAACACTGAAGCTTTCTTT.

This clone was found a few times. This sequence joins TRBV11-2 and TRBJ2-3; 8 nucleotides align to TRBD2. Germline loops: CDR1 SGHAT, CDR2 FQNNGV. This CDR3 has 15 residues. Trimming at V came to 4 bases and at J to 2 bases, leaving 5 bases not matched to a gene. The CDR3 here is CASSYVAGPTDTQYF. CDR3 sequence (DNA): TGTGCCAGCAGCTACGTAGCGGGGCCCACAGATACGCAGTATTTT. Filled out from reference TRBV11-2 and TRBJ2-3, the complete variable domain reads EAGVAQSPRYKIIEKRQSVAFWCNPISGHATLYWYQQILGQGPKLLIQFQNNGVVDDSQLPKDRFSAERLKGVDSTLKIQPAKLEDSAVYLCASSYVAGPTDTQYFGPGTRLTVL.

This clone has a handful of counts. J is TRBJ1-5 and V is TRBV19, with D maybe TRBD1 (5 bases). Germline V gives CDR1 LNHDA, CDR2 SQIVND (reference sequence). V was cut by 8 bases and J by 11 bases, with 19 bases left in between. The CDR3 runs to 13 residues. Here the CDR3 DNA reads TGTGCCAGTGAGATTGGTTGGGGAGGGGCCCAGCATTTT. Translated: CASEIGWGGAQHF.

This chain connects TRBV11-3 to TRBJ1-4; 9 bases align to TRBD1. CDR1 and CDR2 from the germline V gene are SGHNT and YENEEA. The junction had 8 bases not matched to a gene; V was cut back by 6 bases and J by 0 bases. The CDR3 consists of 17 residues. DNA of the CDR3: TGTGCCAGCAGGAGACCGGGACAGGGTGCAACTAATGAAAAACTGTTTTTT. Its protein is CASRRPGQGATNEKLFF. Full variable domain (outside the CDR3, taken from reference TRBV11-3 and TRBJ1-4): EAGVVQSPRYKIIEKKQPVAFWCNPISGHNTLYWYLQNLGQGPELLIRYENEEAVDDSQLPKDRFSAERLKGVDSTLKIQPAELGDSAVYLCASRRPGQGATNEKLFFGSGTQLSVL.

In its sample, this clone was seen once. The V call is TRBV5-1, the J call TRBJ2-2, with TRBD2 as a possible D gene (6 bases). V lost 4 bases, J lost 2 bases, and 15 bases lay in between. CDR1 is SGHRS and CDR2 is YFSETQ in the germline V gene. The CDR3 spans 16 residues. The CDR3 DNA reads as TGCGCCAGCAGCCAGGACTCCGGGACTAACACCGGGGAGCTGTTTTTT. Protein: CASSQDSGTNTGELFF.

The rearrangement joins TRBV5-1 to TRBJ2-5, with TRBD1 matching over 7 bases. Looked up from germline, CDR1 is SGHRS and CDR2 is YFSETQ. The CDR3 covers 13 residues. V lost 5 bases to trimming and J lost 3 bases; unmatched junction nucleotides: 4. CDR3 sequence: CASRPGTEETQYF. CDR3 coding DNA: TGCGCCAGCAGACCGGGGACAGAAGAGACCCAGTACTTC.

The J gene is TRBJ2-7, the V gene TRBV5-1, with D tentatively TRBD2 (6 bases). The V gene lost 0 bases and the J gene lost 4 bases, with 14 bases spanning the gap. The CDR3 contains 15 residues. Germline-derived CDR1 and CDR2 are SGHRS and YFSETQ. The CDR3 DNA reads as TGCGCCAGCAGCTTGGTGTCGGCCGCGGGGTACGAGCAGTACTTC. Protein: CASSLVSAAGYEQYF.

This chain joins TRBV27 and TRBJ2-7; 9 positions agree with TRBD2. Looked up from germline, CDR1 is MNHEY and CDR2 is SMNVEV (reference sequence). With V trimmed by 5 bases and J by 2 bases, 4 bases remained unmatched. CDR3 length: 14 residues. Here the CDR3 reads CASSVAGAAYEQYF. The CDR3 coding sequence is TGTGCCAGCAGTGTAGCGGGAGCAGCCTACGAGCAGTACTTC.

The chain couples TRBV7-2 to TRBJ2-7; 7 bases match TRBD2. Germline CDR1 is SGHTA and CDR2 is FQGNSA. There are 15 residues in the CDR3. Trimming took 2 bases from V and 6 from J; bases not matched to a gene: 10. The CDR3 region is CASSLTGGGPPEQYF. As DNA, the CDR3 is TGTGCCAGCAGCTTAACGGGGGGAGGGCCTCCCGAGCAGTACTTC.

This clone appeared a single time. V usage is TRBV5-1 and J usage is TRBJ2-5; TRBD2 is a possible D gene (6 bases). The V gene's germline CDR1 is SGHRS and CDR2 YFSETQ. This CDR3 region has 16 residues. With 1 base removed from V and 1 base from J, the gap between germline ends came to 14 bases. CDR3 in amino acids: CASSLYLRGPQETQYF. CDR3 DNA: TGCGCCAGCAGCTTGTACCTGCGGGGACCCCAAGAGACCCAGTACTTC.

V is TRBV12-5 and J is TRBJ1-6; the D is unclear. V lost 5 bases and J 4 bases, leaving 15 bases between the germline ends. From germline, CDR1 is LGHNT and CDR2 FRNRAP. The CDR3 totals 16 residues. This CDR3 reads CASGQLGDSYNSPLHF. The DNA for the CDR3 is TGTGCTAGTGGTCAGCTCGGGGATTCGTATAATTCACCCCTCCACTTT. Based on the CDR3 plus reference TRBV12-5 and TRBJ1-6, the full variable domain is DARVTQTPRHKVTEMGQEVTMRCQPILGHNTVFWYRQTMMQGLELLAYFRNRAPLDDSGMPKDRFSAEMPDATLATLKIQPSEPRDSAVYFCASGQLGDSYNSPLHFGNGTRLTVT.

Only one count was recorded for this clone. The genes are TRBV20-1 and TRBJ2-5; a possible D gene is TRBD2 (6 bases). The J call is doubtful: the DNA matches TRBJ2-7 better. The CDR3 totals 11 residues. The germline V gene encodes CDR1 DFQATT and CDR2 SNEGSKA (reference sequence). The CDR3 nucleotides are TGCAGTGCTAGTAGCGGCTACGAGCAGTACTTC. Translation: CSASSGYEQYF.